A single sample gave rise to the 9 T cell receptor beta chains below, sequenced in a study of blood T cell repertoires in COVID-19. Profiled with immunoSEQ multiplex PCR; TCRdb holds only in-frame clones, not every one. The data contain about 94,000 clones, roughly 91% of them singletons. Material for sequencing was peripheral blood. These receptors all come from a woman older than 75 with acute or convalescent COVID-19.

The DNA for the CDR3 is TGTGCCAGTTCCCGTCGAGACGAGCAGTACTTC. Translating gives CASSRRDEQYF. The chain employs TRBV19 and TRBJ2-7; unclear D gene. Trimming stripped 8 bases from V and 5 bases from J, with 10 bases between. Germline CDR1 LNHDA, CDR2 SQIVND (reference sequence). CDR3 size: 11 residues.

The V and J genes are TRBV5-6 and TRBJ2-3, with 16 nucleotides matching TRBD2. V dropped 0 bases and J dropped 4; count of bases not matched to a gene: 5. Germline lookup yields CDR1 SGHDT and CDR2 YYEEEE. The length of the CDR3 is 18 residues. The CDR3 sequence is CASSLAIGTSGRADTQYF. In nucleotides, the CDR3 is TGTGCCAGCAGCTTGGCCATCGGGACTAGCGGGAGGGCAGATACGCAGTATTTT.

The chain is built from TRBV5-1 and TRBJ1-4; D gene ambiguous. V was cut by 2 bases and J by 6 bases, with 14 bases left in between. The CDR3 spans 15 residues. Per germline, CDR1 SGHRS and CDR2 YFSETQ. The CDR3 spells CASSLRSGKDEKLFF. The CDR3 DNA reads TGCGCCAGCAGCTTACGGTCGGGGAAGGATGAAAAACTGTTTTTT.

The chain links TRBV30 to TRBJ1-1; TRBD1 matches 10 bases. V dropped 5 bases and J dropped 3; count of bases not matched to a gene: 0. The CDR3 covers 12 residues. CDR1 and CDR2 (germline): GTSNPN, SVGIG (reference sequence). The CDR3 bases are TGTGCCTGGGGGACAGGGGACACTGAAGCTTTCTTT. Protein product: CAWGTGDTEAFF.

This sequence joins TRBV18 and TRBJ1-5; the match to TRBD1 covers 10 bases. This CDR3 comprises 16 residues. The germline CDR1 and CDR2 sequences are KGHSH and LQKENI. The V gene end was trimmed by 4 bases and the J gene end by 4 bases; junction bases not matched to a gene: 7. This CDR3 reads CASSQPGQGSNQPQHF. CDR3 DNA sequence: TGTGCCAGCTCACAACCGGGACAGGGGTCAAATCAGCCCCAGCATTTT.

The chain joins TRBV2 to TRBJ2-2, with TRBD1 matching over 8 bases. CDR1 and CDR2 from the germline V gene are SNHLY and FYNNEI. The CDR3 extends over 17 amino acids. V gave up 9 bases and J gave up 0 bases; unmatched junction bases: 12. CDR3 sequence: CASQSGTGHANTGELFF. CDR3 nucleotides: TGTGCCAGTCAAAGTGGGACAGGCCATGCGAACACCGGGGAGCTGTTTTTT.

The chain joins TRBV3-1 (or the pseudogene TRBV3-2) to TRBJ1-1, with D tentatively TRBD1 (6 bases). Germline CDR1 LGHDT, CDR2 YNNKEL (reference sequence). The CDR3 consists of 14 residues. V was shortened by 1 base and J by 6 bases, with 12 bases between the two germline ends. This chain's CDR3 is CASSQARGYAEAFF. CDR3 DNA: TGTGCCAGCAGCCAAGCCAGGGGATATGCTGAAGCTTTCTTT.

V gene TRBV4-1 combines with J gene TRBJ1-2; 11 bases are shared with TRBD1. The CDR3 has 17 amino acids. With V trimmed by 4 bases and J by 5 bases, 12 bases remained unmatched. CDR1 is MGHRA, CDR2 YSYEKL, per germline. CDR3 residues: CASSPREGGQGGYGYTF. Here the CDR3 DNA reads TGCGCCAGCAGCCCCCGAGAGGGGGGACAGGGGGGATATGGCTACACCTTC.

The chain employs TRBV24-1 and TRBJ2-3; tentatively, D is TRBD2 (7 bases). Trimming stripped 2 bases from V and 3 bases from J, with 17 bases between. The CDR3 contains 17 residues. Germline CDR1 and CDR2: KGHDR and SFDVKD. The CDR3 spells CATSDSRGGGWTDTQYF. For the CDR3, the DNA is TGTGCCACCAGTGATTCCCGAGGGGGGGGATGGACAGATACGCAGTATTTT.